Listed below are T cell receptor beta chains from one sample, sequenced in a study of blood T cells in healthy people across ages. A single record per CDR3 protein comes from TCRdb applying MiXCR to the 5' RACE reads. Of just over 800,000 distinct CDR3 sequences in the sample, about 62% were seen once. The sample was blood. The receptors shown here come from a man aged 30 to 39 in good health. Each CDR3 is given with its conserved first and last residue. D genes are given only for firm matches. Size is stated for part of the rows, as once, few or many counts, or as a class when the clone is expanded.

j_gene	abundance	v_gene	d_gene	len	CDR3nt	CDR3aa
TRBJ2-7	few	TRBV29-1	TRBD1	15	TGCAGCGTGCTGGGCACTTCAGGGGGTATCTACGAGCAGTACTTC	CSVLGTSGGIYEQYF
TRBJ1-5	-	TRBV12-3/TRBV12-4	-	14	TGTGCCAGCAGCATTGGACAAACAACTCAGCCCCAGCATTTT	CASSIGQTTQPQHF
TRBJ2-1	-	TRBV20-1	TRBD1	14	TGCAGTGTTTGGACAGGGAGAGTCTACAATGAGCAGTTCTTC	CSVWTGRVYNEQFF
TRBJ2-3	-	TRBV6-5	-	15	TGTGCCAGCAGTTACTTAGGACCTTCCACAGATACGCAGTATTTT	CASSYLGPSTDTQYF
TRBJ2-7	few	TRBV10-3	TRBD2	15	TGTGCCACAAAATGGACTAGCGGGGGTCCCTACGAGCAGTACTTC	CATKWTSGGPYEQYF
TRBJ2-3	few	TRBV5-1	TRBD2	14	TGCGCCAGCAGCTTATCTAGCGGGGGGAATACGCAGTATTTT	CASSLSSGGNTQYF
TRBJ2-5	few	TRBV4-2	-	13	TGTGCCAGCAGCGACTCCTTGGGGCTGGCCCAGTACTTC	CASSDSLGLAQYF
TRBJ2-5	-	TRBV6-5	-	13	TGTGCCAGCAGTCAAAACAGGGAAGAGACCCAGTACTTC	CASSQNREETQYF
TRBJ2-5	-	TRBV7-2	TRBD2	15	TGTGCCAGCAGCCTTTGGACTAGCGGCCAAGAGACCCAGTACTTC	CASSLWTSGQETQYF
TRBJ2-1	once	TRBV7-8	TRBD1	18	TGTGCCAGCAGCGCCCTGGGACAGGGGGTTAGAAAGGGGAATGAGCAGTTCTTC	CASSALGQGVRKGNEQFF
TRBJ2-3	-	TRBV24-1	-	14	TGTGCCATCCAAGCGACAGCGAGCACAGATACGCAGTATTTT	CAIQATASTDTQYF
TRBJ2-3	few	TRBV27	-	14	TGTGCCAGCAGTTTTGGGGCCTCCGGGGGTACGCAGTATTTT	CASSFGASGGTQYF
TRBJ2-3	-	TRBV25-1	-	13	TGTGCCATCTCGAGGGGAGGAACAGATACGCAGTATTTT	CAISRGGTDTQYF
TRBJ2-7	few	TRBV20-1	-	15	TGCAGTGCTAGTCGGTCGGACACCCCAAAGGGTGGGCAGTACTTC	CSASRSDTPKGGQYF
TRBJ2-5	-	TRBV7-7	-	15	TGTGCTAGCAGCTTCTCCCAGGGCGGAGGAGAGACCCAGTACTTC	CASSFSQGGGETQYF
TRBJ2-1	-	TRBV20-1	-	14	TGCAGTGCCGCAGGTTTTAATCGGTACAATGAGCAGTTCTTC	CSAAGFNRYNEQFF
TRBJ2-3	-	TRBV7-2	-	17	TGTGCCAGCAGCCAGAATACAGGGAAGGGTAGTAGAGATACGCAGTATTTT	CASSQNTGKGSRDTQYF
TRBJ2-1	-	TRBV10-3	-	15	TGTGCCATCAGTGACAGCGAGAGCTCCTACAATGAGCAGTTCTTC	CAISDSESSYNEQFF
TRBJ1-6	-	TRBV30	-	12	TGTGCCTGGAGTTACGGGAGCCGGCCCCTCCACTTT	CAWSYGSRPLHF
TRBJ2-3	-	TRBV24-1	TRBD2	15	TGTGCCACCAGTGATTTGGGGACTAGCCCTTCTACGCAGTATTTT	CATSDLGTSPSTQYF
TRBJ2-3	-	TRBV12-3/TRBV12-4	TRBD2	16	TGTGCCAGCAGTTCCAGGGTAGCGGGACTCACAGATACGCAGTATTTT	CASSSRVAGLTDTQYF
TRBJ2-3	-	TRBV12-3/TRBV12-4	TRBD2	14	TGTGCCAGCAGTGAACTAGCGGGGGGAGATACGCAGTATTTT	CASSELAGGDTQYF
TRBJ1-1	-	TRBV12-3/TRBV12-4	-	14	TGTGCCAGCAGTTTGTACAGCGACATTAGTGAAGCTTTCTTT	CASSLYSDISEAFF
TRBJ2-1	-	TRBV12-3/TRBV12-4	-	19	TGTGCCAGCAGGCCCCTTCCTCTGGCCGATAGGCTTACCTACAATGAGCAGTTCTTC	CASRPLPLADRLTYNEQFF
TRBJ2-7	few	TRBV10-3	TRBD2	15	TGTGCCATCACTAGAGGACTAGCGGGGGCTTACGAGCAGTACTTC	CAITRGLAGAYEQYF
TRBJ2-1	few	TRBV9	TRBD2	15	TGTGCCAGCAGCGGCGGGACTAGCCGGTACAATGAGCAGTTCTTC	CASSGGTSRYNEQFF
TRBJ2-5	-	TRBV4-1	-	16	TGCGCCAGCAGCCAAACACCGGGACGAACGAGGTCTGGGCAGTACTTC	CASSQTPGRTRSGQYF
TRBJ2-5	-	TRBV20-1	-	15	TGCAGTGCTAGACCCCCCAGGACGGTCATAGAGACCCAGTACTTC	CSARPPRTVIETQYF
TRBJ2-1	-	TRBV7-2	-	14	TGTGCCAGCATGGGGCCCTCGGCCTACAATGAGCAGTTCTTC	CASMGPSAYNEQFF
TRBJ1-6	-	TRBV20-1	TRBD1	13	TGCAGTGGCCGGGACAGGGAAAATTCACCCCTCCACTTT	CSGRDRENSPLHF
TRBJ1-5	few	TRBV3-1	-	13	TGTGCCAGCAGCCAAGAAGCTGCGCAGCCCCAGCATTTT	CASSQEAAQPQHF
TRBJ2-3	-	TRBV6-6	TRBD2	16	TGTGCCAGCAGGTACTCGTCCCGGGGGGGCCCAGATACGCAGTATTTT	CASRYSSRGGPDTQYF
TRBJ2-1	few	TRBV20-1	TRBD1	16	TGCAGTGCTAGAGCCACCGGGACAGCGTTTTACAATGAGCAGTTCTTC	CSARATGTAFYNEQFF
TRBJ1-1	-	TRBV14	-	13	TGTGCCAGCAGCCTGTATGGGAGCACTGAAGCTTTCTTT	CASSLYGSTEAFF
TRBJ2-1	-	TRBV7-9	TRBD1	16	TGTGCCAGCAGCACAGGGGTATGGGACAGGGACAATGAGCAGTTCTTC	CASSTGVWDRDNEQFF
TRBJ2-5	-	TRBV2	-	13	TGTGTCAGCGACACTCAGGGAGGAGAGACCCAGTACTTC	CVSDTQGGETQYF
TRBJ2-5	-	TRBV20-1	-	13	TGCAGTGCTAGAGTAGGGATGCAAGAGACCCAGTACTTC	CSARVGMQETQYF
TRBJ2-1	-	TRBV4-3	-	14	TGCGCCAGCAGCCAGGAGGGGGGTGGTGGGGAGCAGTTCTTC	CASSQEGGGGEQFF
TRBJ2-3	-	TRBV12-3/TRBV12-4	TRBD2	15	TGTGCCAGCACCAGTAGCGGGGGGCTCACAGATACGCAGTATTTT	CASTSSGGLTDTQYF
TRBJ2-5	-	TRBV29-1	-	11	TGCAGCGTTGACACGCAAGAGACCCAGTACTTC	CSVDTQETQYF
TRBJ1-5	-	TRBV20-1	TRBD1	13	TGCAGTGCTAGGGAACAGGGGCCACAGCCCCAGCATTTT	CSAREQGPQPQHF
TRBJ1-4	-	TRBV10-3	-	15	TGTGCCATCAGTGAGTCCTATTCGCCTAATGAAAAACTGTTTTTT	CAISESYSPNEKLFF
TRBJ2-3	few	TRBV6-5	-	13	TGTGCCAGCGCGGGGGCCCGCGAAGATACGCAGTATTTT	CASAGAREDTQYF
TRBJ1-2	-	TRBV20-1	-	14	TGCAGTGCGAGAGGTCCGGCTCTCGGCTATGGCTACACCTTC	CSARGPALGYGYTF
TRBJ2-7	-	TRBV20-1	-	14	TGCAGTGCTAGCCGATCGAACTCGCGATACGAGCAGTACTTC	CSASRSNSRYEQYF
TRBJ2-7	few	TRBV9	-	13	TGTGCCAGCAGCGTAGAAGTATCGGGCGAGCAGTACTTC	CASSVEVSGEQYF
TRBJ2-7	-	TRBV12-3/TRBV12-4	TRBD1	18	TGTGCCAGCAGTTCGTCCCGGGACAGGGGTTTGAGCGGATACGAGCAGTACTTC	CASSSSRDRGLSGYEQYF
TRBJ2-3	-	TRBV20-1	TRBD2	14	TGCAGTGCTGAGCCCGGGACTAGCCCAGATACGCAGTATTTT	CSAEPGTSPDTQYF
TRBJ2-6	-	TRBV18	-	14	TGTGCCAGCTCCATAGGGTTAGGGGCCAACGTCCTGACTTTC	CASSIGLGANVLTF
TRBJ2-7	few	TRBV9	-	14	TGTGCCAGCAGCGTAGATTCACTTATCTACGAGCAGTACTTC	CASSVDSLIYEQYF
TRBJ2-1	-	TRBV7-2	TRBD1	18	TGTGCCAGCAGCCCTATCCCGGGACAGGGGAGCTCCTACAATGAGCAGTTCTTC	CASSPIPGQGSSYNEQFF
TRBJ2-3	many	TRBV4-3	-	14	TGCGCCAGCAGCCAAGGCTACTTAACAGATACGCAGTATTTT	CASSQGYLTDTQYF